This TCR beta chain was retrieved from a study of cytomegalovirus exposure and HLA in healthy donors. Amplification used 60 Vbeta primers and 13 Jbeta primers. Measured with immunoSEQ multiplex PCR; TCRdb has only the in-frame clones, and not every one. The data contain some 130,000 clones, around 83% of them singletons. The CDR3 runs 13 residues. In germline, CDR1 is SGHRS, CDR2 YFSETQ. Between the trimmed V and J ends, which lost 0 bases and 7 bases, there was a span of 8 bases. Sequencing used PBMCs. The J gene is TRBJ2-1, the V gene TRBV5-1, with a possible D match to TRBD2 (5 bases). This TCR came from a girl between 2 and 10 years old in good health and CMV-seronegative. CDR3 nucleotides: TGCGCCAGCAGCTTGGGAGGGATTAATGAGCAGTTCTTC. This translates into CASSLGGINEQFF.